This T cell receptor beta chain was observed in a study of T cell responses to AZD1222 COVID-19 vaccine. Within the sample, this clone is large (0.1 to 1%). What it recognizes is unknown. Study-level results: White British ancestry dominated among donors, who included more females, and clonal diversity was possibly underestimated.

Assay used: immunoSEQ multiplex PCR; TCRdb lists only in-frame clones, some missing. The profile shows about 130,000 clones, over 75% of them singletons. This CDR3 has 15 residues. The V gene end was trimmed by 7 bases and the J gene end by 3 bases; junction bases not matched to a gene: 11. CDR1 is MDHEN, CDR2 SYDVKM, per germline. This material consisted of peripheral blood, taken on day 0 of AZD1222 vaccination. The chain joins TRBV28 to TRBJ1-2, with TRBD1 matching 7 bases. The source is an adult in good health. CDR3 nucleotides: TGTGCCAGCATCTCCTACCCGGGACAGTACTATGGCTACACCTTC. This encodes CASISYPGQYYGYTF.